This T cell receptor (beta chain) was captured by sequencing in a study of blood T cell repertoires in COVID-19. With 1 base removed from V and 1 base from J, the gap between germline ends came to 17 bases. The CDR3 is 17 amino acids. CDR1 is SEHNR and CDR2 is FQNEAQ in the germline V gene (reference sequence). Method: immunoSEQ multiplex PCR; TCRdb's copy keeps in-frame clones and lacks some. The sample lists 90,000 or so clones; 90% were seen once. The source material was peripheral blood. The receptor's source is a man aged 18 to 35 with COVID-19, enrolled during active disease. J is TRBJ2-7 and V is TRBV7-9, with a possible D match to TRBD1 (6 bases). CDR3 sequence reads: CASSLGRQALVSYEQYF. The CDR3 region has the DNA TGTGCCAGCAGCTTAGGACGACAGGCCCTGGTGTCCTACGAGCAGTACTTC.